This T cell receptor beta chain is drawn from a study of shared clonotypes between healthy human individuals. Overall study: A donor's plate count was three for CD4 naive and three for CD4 memory; CD8 naive had two and CD8 memory one.

In the study's own analysis: Owing to the provision of junction-only sequences devoid of quality scores by immunoSEQ, filtering differed. The table came from immunoSEQ multiplex PCR; TCRdb's copy has only in-frame clones and leaves some out. The DNA was the basis for D and trimming; V, J and clone size are from that table. This table holds fewer than 1.4 million clones, around 78% found once. The CDR3 length is 15 residues. Germline CDR1 SGHTA, CDR2 FQGNSA. The specimen sequenced was memory CD4+ T cells from PBMCs. Subset meaning: CD45RA-negative fraction. This rearrangement joins TRBV7-2 to TRBJ2-5; perhaps TRBD1 as D (5 bases). The end of the DNA is better explained by TRBJ2-7, so the J call may be wrong. The source of this sequence is a man younger than 35 in good health. Some clones in this sample may be carry-over from other donors' samples. Here the CDR3 DNA reads TGTGCCAGCAGCCTCCAGGGCCGACAAAACTACGAGCAGTACTTC. Its translation: CASSLQGRQNYEQYF.